These T cell receptor beta chains were read from a single sample in a study of blood T cells in healthy people across ages. TCRdb re-called the 5' RACE reads through MiXCR, storing one row per CDR3 protein. The sample yields 870,000 or so distinct CDR3 sequences, around 30% seen once. Input material: blood. The source is a woman older than 75 in good health. Both conserved end residues are part of each CDR3. Each record gives: clone size, V gene, D gene, J gene, CDR3 protein, CDR3 DNA. D genes are given only for firm matches. Clone size is given for some rows only: seen once, a few or many times, or a class if the clone is expanded.

abundance: many; v_gene: TRBV14; d_gene: TRBD1; j_gene: TRBJ2-5; CDR3aa: CASSQVSTGPLQETQYF; CDR3nt: TGTGCCAGCAGCCAAGTTTCGACAGGGCCACTCCAAGAGACCCAGTACTTC
abundance: few; v_gene: TRBV11-2; d_gene: NA; j_gene: TRBJ2-5; CDR3aa: CASRVTGFDEQYF; CDR3nt: TGTGCCAGCAGAGTAACAGGGTTCGATGAGCAGTACTTC
abundance: many; v_gene: TRBV7-2; d_gene: NA; j_gene: TRBJ2-3; CDR3aa: CASSLLKRGVQGTQYF; CDR3nt: TGTGCCAGCAGCTTATTAAAACGTGGAGTCCAGGGTACGCAGTATTTT
abundance: few; v_gene: TRBV6-2/TRBV6-3; d_gene: TRBD1; j_gene: TRBJ1-1; CDR3aa: CASRTGGVRNTEAFF; CDR3nt: TGTGCCAGCAGGACAGGGGGCGTCAGGAACACTGAAGCTTTCTTT
abundance: many; v_gene: TRBV6-5; d_gene: TRBD1; j_gene: TRBJ2-1; CDR3aa: CASSAKGQFYNEQFF; CDR3nt: TGTGCCAGCAGTGCTAAGGGACAGTTCTACAATGAGCAGTTCTTC
abundance: few; v_gene: TRBV29-1; d_gene: TRBD1; j_gene: TRBJ1-2; CDR3aa: CSARQGASYGYTF; CDR3nt: TGCAGCGCCCGACAGGGGGCGTCCTATGGCTACACCTTC
abundance: NA; v_gene: TRBV7-3; d_gene: TRBD2; j_gene: TRBJ2-1; CDR3aa: CASSKLAGGENEQFF; CDR3nt: TGTGCCAGCAGCAAGTTAGCGGGAGGTGAGAATGAGCAGTTCTTC
abundance: many; v_gene: TRBV7-9; d_gene: NA; j_gene: TRBJ2-7; CDR3aa: CASSLVQVSYEQYF; CDR3nt: TGTGCCAGCAGCTTAGTACAGGTCTCCTACGAGCAGTACTTC
abundance: NA; v_gene: TRBV12-3/TRBV12-4; d_gene: NA; j_gene: TRBJ2-7; CDR3aa: CTSSLQMSISYEQYF; CDR3nt: TGTACCAGCAGTTTACAAATGTCCATCTCCTACGAGCAGTACTTC
abundance: many; v_gene: TRBV20-1; d_gene: TRBD1; j_gene: TRBJ1-5; CDR3aa: CSARDPGTGALQPQHF; CDR3nt: TGCAGTGCTCGAGATCCGGGGACAGGGGCGCTTCAGCCCCAGCATTTT
abundance: few; v_gene: TRBV2; d_gene: NA; j_gene: TRBJ1-5; CDR3aa: CASQYSNQPQHF; CDR3nt: TGTGCCAGCCAGTATAGCAATCAGCCCCAGCATTTT
abundance: few; v_gene: TRBV7-9; d_gene: NA; j_gene: TRBJ1-4; CDR3aa: CASSTARSEKLFF; CDR3nt: TGTGCCAGCAGTACAGCTAGAAGCGAAAAACTGTTTTTT
abundance: NA; v_gene: TRBV10-2; d_gene: TRBD1; j_gene: TRBJ1-4; CDR3aa: CASRAGTGHGKLFF; CDR3nt: TGCGCCAGCAGAGCCGGGACAGGGCATGGGAAACTGTTTTTT
abundance: NA; v_gene: TRBV18; d_gene: NA; j_gene: TRBJ2-4; CDR3aa: CASSPGQIEGYIQYF; CDR3nt: TGTGCCAGCTCACCTGGACAGATTGAGGGATACATTCAGTACTTC
abundance: NA; v_gene: TRBV18; d_gene: NA; j_gene: TRBJ1-5; CDR3aa: CACSQQTSSNQPQHF; CDR3nt: TGTGCCTGCTCACAACAAACAAGTAGCAATCAGCCCCAGCATTTT
abundance: many; v_gene: TRBV4-3; d_gene: NA; j_gene: TRBJ1-2; CDR3aa: CASSQEGFYGYTF; CDR3nt: TGCGCCAGCAGCCAAGAAGGATTCTATGGCTACACCTTC
abundance: many; v_gene: TRBV3-1; d_gene: NA; j_gene: TRBJ2-3; CDR3aa: CASSPRSAGRDTQYF; CDR3nt: TGTGCCAGCAGCCCCAGGTCCGCAGGGAGGGATACGCAGTATTTT